This T cell receptor (beta chain) appears in the sequencing data of a study of regulatory T cells in long-lasting Graves disease. Germline V CDR1 and CDR2: MNHEY, SMNVEV (reference sequence). The CDR3 extends over 14 amino acids. The ends were cut back, 0 bases at V and 4 bases at J, with 8 bases in the middle. Study-level results: Whereas new patients shared about a thousand public clonotypes, persistent patients shared more, at some 2,700.

Time point given: newly diagnosed GD, antithyroid drugs for less than 3 months. Construction of the TCR library relied on RNA isolated from PBMCs. This clonotype came up many times. Its cognate antigen is unknown. Sequencing libraries for TCR beta were prepared with iRepertoire HTBI primers and Arm-PCR of CDR3 regions. From the multiplex PCR reads, TCRdb called clonotypes with MiXCR, one entry per CDR3 protein. The sample has about 540,000 distinct CDR3 sequences; roughly 13% are singletons. These data are also associated with another study on T cells in Graves' hyperthyroidism and ophthalmopathy.

Source: peripheral blood mononuclear cells (PBMCs), taken at new diagnosis, from a patient treated with antithyroid drugs. The chain has TRBV27 and TRBJ2-3; TRBD2 might be the D (5 bases). The clonotype originates from a young man with Graves disease. CDR3 DNA: TGTGCCAGCAGTTTATCCCGTAGCGCAGATACGCAGTATTTT. Protein sequence: CASSLSRSADTQYF.